The present entry profiles one TCR beta chain with its context. The data were taken from a study of cytomegalovirus exposure and HLA in healthy donors. Germline CDR1 is SGHTA and CDR2 is FQGTGA. CDR3 length: 13 amino acids. Trimming cost V 5 bases and J 7 bases, with 15 bases left between them. PCR primers comprised 60 Vbeta and 13 Jbeta primers. Profiling relied on immunoSEQ multiplex PCR, and the TCRdb table lists in-frame clones only, not all of them. This repertoire shows about 140,000 clones, under 80% found once; its top ten account for approximately 8.3%. Material for sequencing was PBMCs. This TCR was recovered from a woman in her forties or fifties in good health and CMV-seropositive. The rearrangement links TRBV7-3 to TRBJ2-7; tentatively, D is TRBD2 (5 bases). In DNA form, the CDR3 reads TGTGCCAGCAGCCAAGGACCGACGGGGGAGCAGTACTTC. It encodes CASSQGPTGEQYF.